Listed here is a single T cell receptor beta chain. Its antigen remains unidentified. This entry belongs to a study of cytotoxic CD8 clonotypes in ibrutinib-treated CLL. Study overall: IGHV unmutated 17 to 18; relapsed/refractory about a dozen; treatment-naive roughly 15. Notes on the study in general: Public clonotypes were uncommon and contracted or stayed stable on treatment.

Clones were sequenced by immunoSEQ multiplex PCR, and TCRdb holds only the in-frame ones, with some missing. The table has fewer than 400,000 clones, over 60% seen once. The CDR3 extends over 15 amino acids. V lost 3 bases, J lost 6 bases, and 15 bases lay in between. Germline V CDR1 and CDR2: LNHDA, SQIVND (reference sequence). This sequence originates from a human donor with chronic lymphocytic leukemia. This rearrangement joins TRBV19 to TRBJ1-5; no reliable D call. The specimen was PBMCs, collected after 36 months of ibrutinib treatment. The CDR3 DNA is TGTGCCAGTAGTATTAGATCGGGTTTGACTCAGCCCCAGCATTTT. Translated: CASSIRSGLTQPQHF.